These 13 T cell receptor beta chains share one sample of origin, sequenced in a study of vaccination effects on CD4 cells after COVID-19. No antigen has been identified for these receptors. Prior to sequencing, the ViraFEST assay stimulated PBMC with viral peptide pools, which expanded the antigen-specific CD4+ T cells. Following a roughly 11-day culture, CD4+ T cells were purified. Nucleocapsid antibodies stayed negative before and after vaccination, showing no earlier SARS-CoV-2 infection. Clones were read by immunoSEQ multiplex PCR, and TCRdb kept only the in-frame ones, dropping some. Of tens of thousands of clones listed, approximately 75% are singletons. Sample: CD4+ T cells from PBMCs cultured with HCoV-NL63 spike peptides, taken before COVID-19 vaccination. The origin of the receptors is a human donor who received a COVID-19 vaccine.

J is TRBJ2-3 and V is TRBV5-1, with 9 bases aligning to TRBD2. Germline loops: CDR1 SGHRS, CDR2 YFSETQ. The CDR3 loop spans 16 amino acids. Trimming took 4 bases from V and 5 from J; bases not matched to a gene: 11. The CDR3 DNA is TGCGCCAGCAGCCCACCGCGCGGGGGGGCAAGAGATACGCAGTATTTT. Residues: CASSPPRGGARDTQYF.

This clone appeared a single time. J is TRBJ1-3 and V is TRBV7-2, with TRBD1 identical over 7 bases. Germline loops: CDR1 SGHTA, CDR2 FQGNSA. This CDR3 has 16 amino acids. Trimming removed 2 bases from V and 0 bases from J; junction bases left unmatched: 4. For the CDR3, the DNA is TGTGCCAGCAGCTTACCCCGGACAGGCTCTGGAAACACCATATATTTT. Translated, it gives CASSLPRTGSGNTIYF.

The chain couples TRBV20-1 to TRBJ1-2, with D unclear. V lost 3 bases, J lost 2 bases, and 7 bases lay in between. From germline, CDR1 is DFQATT and CDR2 SNEGSKA (reference sequence). The CDR3 length is 12 residues. CDR3 sequence: CSASQANYGYTF. CDR3 bases: TGCAGTGCTAGTCAGGCAAACTATGGCTACACCTTC.

J is TRBJ2-6 and V is TRBV4-1; D uncertain. Per germline, CDR1 MGHRA and CDR2 YSYEKL. The V end lost 2 bases, the J end lost 0 bases, and 8 bases lay between the germline ends. The CDR3 totals 16 residues. Written as DNA, the CDR3 is TGCGCCAGCAGCCAACACACACTCTCTGGGGCCAACGTCCTGACTTTC. Translation: CASSQHTLSGANVLTF.

The chain joins TRBV2 to TRBJ2-2; 8 positions match TRBD1. Germline V gene lookup returns CDR1 SNHLY and CDR2 FYNNEI. CDR3 length: 15 amino acids. Trimming cost V 6 bases and J 3 bases; bases outside gene matches: 6. The CDR3 DNA is TGTGCCAGCAGCCACAGGGACAGGTACACCGGGGAGCTGTTTTTT. Translation gives CASSHRDRYTGELFF.

The CDR3 protein is CASSDPMSQGYTF. The CDR3 coding sequence is TGCGCCAGCAGTGACCCGATGTCCCAGGGCTACACCTTC. The chain is built from TRBV10-1 and TRBJ1-2, with D unclear. With 3 bases removed from V and 8 bases from J, the gap between germline ends came to 13 bases. The CDR3 is made up of 13 amino acids. Germline V gene sequence: CDR1 WNHNN, CDR2 SYGVQD (reference sequence).

The chain couples TRBV15 to TRBJ2-1; D is perhaps TRBD1 (5 bases). The CDR3 loop spans 14 amino acids. Germline CDR1 is LNHNV and CDR2 is YYDKDF (reference sequence). The V and J ends lost 0 bases and 4 bases respectively, with 7 bases between them. CDR3 coding DNA: TGTGCCACCAGCAGAGAGCCAGGGTACAATGAGCAGTTCTTC. Residues: CATSREPGYNEQFF.

This clone was counted a single time. This chain connects TRBV19 to TRBJ1-2; TRBD1 matches 7 bases. This CDR3 is built from 15 residues. Germline V CDR1 and CDR2: LNHDA, SQIVND (reference sequence). Losses at the gene ends were 4 bases for V and 3 bases for J; bases not matched to a gene: 8. This CDR3 reads CASSTIRDSHYGYTF. CDR3 bases: TGTGCCAGTAGTACGATCCGGGACAGCCACTATGGCTACACCTTC.

The rearrangement links TRBV5-5 to TRBJ2-2, with a tentative D call TRBD2 (5 bases). Germline V gene lookup returns CDR1 SGHKS and CDR2 YYEKEE (reference sequence). Deletions cut 7 bases from V and 3 bases from J, with 13 bases between. CDR3 size: 14 residues. In nucleotides, the CDR3 is TGTGCCAGCTTACGGGAAGAACACACCGGGGAGCTGTTTTTT. This encodes CASLREEHTGELFF. Complete variable domain (other parts from reference TRBV5-5 and TRBJ2-2): DAGVTQSPTHLIKTRGQQVTLRCSPISGHKSVSWYQQVLGQGPQFIFQYYEKEERGRGNFPDRFSARQFPNYSSELNVNALLLGDSALYLCASLREEHTGELFFGEGSRLTVL.

The V gene is TRBV15, the J gene TRBJ2-7; tentatively, D is TRBD1 (6 bases). V was pared by 0 bases and J by 3 bases, with 12 bases between. Germline V gene sequence: CDR1 LNHNV, CDR2 YYDKDF (reference sequence). The CDR3 covers 15 residues. In nucleotides, the CDR3 is TGTGCCACCAGCAGAGACAGGGGTGGCTTCTACGAGCAGTACGTC. Translating gives CATSRDRGGFYEQYV.

The chain links TRBV3-1 (or the pseudogene TRBV3-2) to TRBJ1-4, with a tentative D call TRBD1 (6 bases). Per the germline V gene, CDR1 is LGHDT and CDR2 is YNNKEL (reference sequence). This CDR3 is 15 amino acids long. Trimming took 2 bases from V and 8 from J, leaving 15 bases between them. This chain's CDR3 is CASSQWDTKSEKLFF. The CDR3 region has the DNA TGTGCCAGCAGCCAATGGGACACTAAATCGGAAAAACTGTTTTTT.

This sequence joins TRBV6-1 and TRBJ1-6; D remains unclear. The CDR3 extends over 15 amino acids. Trimming pared 1 base from V and 0 bases from J, leaving 4 bases between. CDR1 is MNHNS, CDR2 SASEGT, per germline. The CDR3 here is CASSEDSSYNSPLHF. As DNA, the CDR3 is TGTGCCAGCAGTGAAGACAGCTCCTATAATTCACCCCTCCACTTT.

The gene calls are TRBV3-1 (or the pseudogene TRBV3-2) and TRBJ2-3; a weak D match, TRBD2 (6 bases). The V end was cut by 0 bases, the J end by 0 bases, with 10 bases between. Germline CDR1 is LGHDT and CDR2 is YNNKEL (reference sequence). CDR3 length: 16 amino acids. CDR3: CASSQEWRGSTDTQYF. The CDR3 region has the DNA TGTGCCAGCAGCCAAGAGTGGAGGGGCAGCACAGATACGCAGTATTTT.